Each of the 30 T cell receptor beta chains below was sequenced from the same sample in a study of post-analysis software for immune sequencing data. TCR beta cDNA libraries had unique molecular identifiers. TCRdb ran MiXCR on the PCR reads and lists one entry per CDR3 protein. The sample includes 160,000 or so distinct CDR3 sequences, under 40% of them seen just once. The source material was blood, sampled after autologous hematopoietic stem cell transplantation. The receptors originated from a girl aged 5-17 years with multiple sclerosis.

The rearrangement links TRBV29-1 to TRBJ1-2; 9 bases align to TRBD1. This CDR3 contains 15 residues. V gave up 0 bases and J gave up 2 bases; unmatched junction bases: 4. CDR1 is SQVTM and CDR2 is ANQGSEA in the germline V gene. CDR3 sequence reads: CSVEDMDRGNYGYTF. Here the CDR3 DNA reads TGCAGCGTTGAAGATATGGACAGGGGAAACTATGGCTACACCTTC.

The table lists this clonotype with many counts. The chain recombines TRBV10-3 with TRBJ1-2; D gene uncertain. Trimming removed 8 bases from V and 3 bases from J, with 10 bases in between. Per the germline V gene, CDR1 is ENHRY and CDR2 is SYGVKD. This CDR3 has 12 residues. The DNA of the CDR3 is TGTGCCATCGGGCACAAAGACTATGGCTACACCTTC. It yields the protein CAIGHKDYGYTF.

This clonotype has a handful of counts. V and J are TRBV4-1 and TRBJ2-4, with D possibly matching TRBD1 (6 bases). The germline V gene has CDR1 MGHRA and CDR2 YSYEKL. This CDR3 region has 14 residues. V lost 1 base to trimming and J lost 3 bases, with 7 bases between them. The CDR3 sequence: CASSQGTVKNIQYF. In nucleotides, the CDR3 is TGCGCCAGCAGCCAAGGGACAGTCAAAAACATTCAGTACTTC.

This chain joins TRBV20-1 and TRBJ2-7, with D possibly TRBD2 on 6 matching bases. The germline V gene has CDR1 DFQATT and CDR2 SNEGSKA (reference sequence). CDR3 length equals 15 residues. Trimming stripped 1 base from V and 7 bases from J, with 20 bases between. The CDR3 loop is CSARVAGPGPIEQYF. Written as DNA, the CDR3 is TGCAGTGCTAGAGTGGCGGGACCAGGGCCCATTGAGCAGTACTTC.

V usage is TRBV13 and J usage is TRBJ2-7, with D possibly matching TRBD1 (6 bases). Trimming stripped 5 bases from V and 2 bases from J, with 13 bases between. This CDR3 is built from 14 residues. The germline V gene encodes CDR1 PRHDT and CDR2 FYEKMQ (reference sequence). The CDR3, as DNA: TGTGCCAGCAGCCTATCGGACAGCACCTACGAGCAGTACTTC. Translation: CASSLSDSTYEQYF.

This clonotype was counted between two and nine times. The CDR3 is CASTKEGTGSSYNSPLHF. For the CDR3, the DNA is TGCGCCAGCACAAAAGAAGGGACAGGGAGCTCCTATAATTCACCCCTCCACTTT. The gene calls are TRBV10-2 and TRBJ1-6, with 9 nucleotides matching TRBD1. The J segment lost 0 bases and the V segment lost 7 bases, leaving 10 bases of the junction unmatched. Germline lookup yields CDR1 WSHSY and CDR2 SAAADI. The CDR3 totals 18 residues.

DNA of the CDR3: TGTGCCACCCGAACCGGGACAAGGAGTTACATTCAGTACTTC. Its translation: CATRTGTRSYIQYF. The gene calls are TRBV6-5 and TRBJ2-4; tentatively, D is TRBD1 (6 bases). Per germline, CDR1 MNHEY and CDR2 SVGAGI. The V end lost 10 bases, the J end lost 8 bases, and 21 bases lay between the germline ends. The CDR3 consists of 14 residues.

The chain is built from TRBV7-2 and TRBJ2-1; D gene uncertain. CDR1 is SGHTA and CDR2 is FQGNSA in the germline V gene. Trimming took 1 base from V and 6 from J, leaving 10 bases between them. The CDR3 covers 14 residues. The CDR3 DNA follows: TGTGCCAGCAGCTTAGGACGTCTAGGCAATGAGCAGTTCTTC. The encoded protein is CASSLGRLGNEQFF.

The table lists this clonotype with a few counts. The V call is TRBV20-1, the J call TRBJ2-4, with 9 bases identical to TRBD2. Gene TRBJ2-7 matches the end of the DNA better, so the J call may be wrong. The CDR3 is 15 residues long. CDR1 DFQATT and CDR2 SNEGSKA come from the germline V gene (reference sequence). This CDR3 reads CSARALGLASYEQYF. CDR3 bases: TGCAGTGCTAGGGCGTTGGGACTAGCTTCCTACGAGCAGTACTTC.

The chain links TRBV2 to TRBJ2-7, with 8 bases identical to TRBD2. The better agreement between TRBJ2-5 and the DNA end casts doubt on the J call. Germline CDR1 and CDR2: SNHLY and FYNNEI. This CDR3 has 16 amino acids. CDR3 in DNA: TGTGCCAGCAGTGAAGCGCTTCGGGGGGGTGGAGAGACCCAGTACTTC. As protein: CASSEALRGGGETQYF.

The chain recombines TRBV27 with TRBJ2-1; 11 nucleotides match TRBD2. Germline loops: CDR1 MNHEY, CDR2 SMNVEV (reference sequence). CDR3 length: 17 residues. The junction had 10 bases not matched to a gene; V was cut back by 5 bases and J by 4 bases. The CDR3 coding sequence is TGTGCCAGCAGTCGCACCGTACTAGCGGGGGAATACAATGAGCAGTTCTTC. Translation: CASSRTVLAGEYNEQFF.

This clonotype has just a few counts. V and J are TRBV5-1 and TRBJ2-2; no clear D gene. Trimming removed 1 base at V and 0 bases at J, with 7 bases between. Germline V gene sequence: CDR1 SGHRS, CDR2 YFSETQ. CDR3 length: 15 amino acids. CDR3 loop: CASSLYTANTGELFF. The CDR3 region has the DNA TGCGCCAGCAGCTTGTATACCGCGAACACCGGGGAGCTGTTTTTT.

In this sample, this clonotype turned up once. V usage is TRBV5-1 and J usage is TRBJ2-2; D uncertain. Germline CDR1 and CDR2: SGHRS and YFSETQ. The germline V and J ends were trimmed by 4 bases and 1 base, with 17 bases remaining between them. The CDR3 runs 17 residues. The CDR3 reads CASSRPNGMVNTGELFF. The CDR3 DNA is TGCGCCAGCAGCCGACCCAATGGGATGGTGAACACCGGGGAGCTGTTTTTT.

This clonotype was counted ten times or more. The rearrangement uses TRBV29-1 and TRBJ1-2; no definite D call. V gave up 2 bases and J gave up 4 bases, with 14 bases separating them. Germline assignment: CDR1 SQVTM and CDR2 ANQGSEA. The CDR3 sequence is 14 residues long. CDR3 in DNA: TGCAGCGTTGAATCCGGTAGAGGAGTCTATGGCTACACCTTC. Encoded protein: CSVESGRGVYGYTF.

V and J are TRBV12-3 or TRBV12-4 and TRBJ2-4, with TRBD2 identical over 9 bases. The trim removed 3 bases at V and 13 bases at J, leaving 19 bases unmatched. The CDR3 covers 17 residues. CDR3 nucleotide sequence: TGTGCCAGCAGTTTGGTGCGGGAGGGCCGATACCCCTACGGGCAGTACTTC. It specifies CASSLVREGRYPYGQYF.

The sample holds a few counts of this clonotype. The rearrangement uses TRBV2 and TRBJ2-2; D remains unclear. Germline V gives CDR1 SNHLY, CDR2 FYNNEI. V was shortened by 3 bases and J by 3 bases, with 8 bases between the two germline ends. The CDR3 covers 14 residues. CDR3 amino acids: CASSETDYTGELFF. The CDR3 DNA follows: TGTGCCAGCAGTGAGACTGACTACACCGGGGAGCTGTTTTTT.

This clonotype was recorded at least ten times. The junction does not match germline at one end; this may be a read error. The chain has TRBV7-7 and TRBJ2-3, with D possibly being TRBD2 (6 bases). This CDR3 has 16 amino acids. Germline lookup yields CDR1 SSHAT and CDR2 FNYEAQ (reference sequence). This CDR3 is CASSLAQRVSTDTQYF. The CDR3, as DNA: TGTGCTAGCAGCTTAGCGCAGCGGGTTAGCACAGATACGCAGTATTTT.

The DNA of the CDR3 is TGTGCCTGGAGTCGCAGGGCCAACACCGGGGAGCTGTTTTTT. Its protein is CAWSRRANTGELFF. The V gene is TRBV30, the J gene TRBJ2-2; maybe TRBD1 (5 bases). The CDR3 loop spans 14 amino acids. Per the germline V gene, CDR1 is GTSNPN and CDR2 is SVGIG (reference sequence). V lost 2 bases and J lost 2, with 9 bases in between.

The chain has TRBV29-1 and TRBJ2-3, with D tentatively TRBD1 (6 bases). CDR1 and CDR2 from the germline V gene are SQVTM and ANQGSEA. V lost 1 base to trimming and J lost 5 bases, with 13 bases between them. The CDR3 loop spans 14 amino acids. CDR3 loop: CSVEGWGLLDTQYF. In DNA form, the CDR3 reads TGCAGCGTTGAAGGGTGGGGGCTCCTAGATACGCAGTATTTT.

The chain recombines TRBV12-3 or TRBV12-4 with TRBJ2-3; 7 positions match TRBD2. The V and J ends lost 2 bases and 4 bases, in that order; junction bases with no gene match: 9. The CDR3 runs to 16 residues. CDR3 loop: CASSLWAGARADTQYF. CDR3 DNA: TGTGCCAGCAGTTTATGGGCGGGAGCTCGAGCAGATACGCAGTATTTT.

The V and J genes are TRBV11-1 and TRBJ1-2, with no clear D. V dropped 5 bases and J dropped 4 bases, with 14 bases sitting between them. This CDR3 spans 14 amino acids. Germline loops: CDR1 SGHAT, CDR2 FQDESV (reference sequence). Written as DNA, the CDR3 is TGTGCCAGCAGCCCTTTTGAGGACGGCTATGGCTACACCTTC. Protein product: CASSPFEDGYGYTF.

This clonotype has just a few counts. V usage is TRBV20-1 and J usage is TRBJ1-1, with a possible D match to TRBD1 (6 bases). V dropped 1 base and J dropped 4 bases, with 13 bases sitting between them. The CDR3 loop spans 14 amino acids. Germline-derived CDR1 and CDR2 are DFQATT and SNEGSKA (reference sequence). In nucleotides, the CDR3 is TGCAGTGCTAGAGTATGGGACAAGGCCACTGAAGCTTTCTTT. Protein product: CSARVWDKATEAFF.

The V and J genes are TRBV5-1 and TRBJ1-1; 7 bases match TRBD1. Germline lookup yields CDR1 SGHRS and CDR2 YFSETQ. The CDR3 is 17 amino acids. V trimming: 6 bases; J trimming: 1 base; junction bases outside the gene matches: 15. For the CDR3, the DNA is TGCGCCAGCACCTACCTCCGACAGGGTCCTGGGAACACTGAAGCTTTCTTT. Translation: CASTYLRQGPGNTEAFF.

This CDR3 reads CASFGYGYTF. The CDR3 nucleotides are TGTGCCAGTTTCGGATATGGCTACACCTTC. The chain is built from TRBV25-1 and TRBJ1-2; D gene unclear. The CDR3 runs 10 residues. Per germline, CDR1 MGHDK and CDR2 SYGVNS. V was trimmed by 9 bases and J by 5 bases, leaving 7 bases between them.

This clonotype was detected only a few times. The chain employs TRBV9 and TRBJ2-1; 8 bases are a match to TRBD2. CDR1 is SGDLS and CDR2 is YYNGEE in the germline V gene. The junction had 5 bases not matched to a gene; V was cut back by 0 bases and J by 6 bases. The CDR3 length is 15 residues. DNA for the CDR3: TGTGCCAGCAGCGTAGACGGGAGGGCCATCAATGAGCAGTTCTTC. Translated: CASSVDGRAINEQFF.

In its sample, this clonotype was seen once. The V gene is TRBV30, the J gene TRBJ2-1; D not resolved. The ends were cut back, 3 bases at V and 7 bases at J, with 13 bases in the middle. Germline CDR1 is GTSNPN and CDR2 is SVGIG (reference sequence). The CDR3 totals 13 residues. The CDR3 bases are TGTGCCTGGAGGAATGACGAGAAGAATGAGCAGTTCTTC. Translated: CAWRNDEKNEQFF.

J is TRBJ2-1 and V is TRBV20-1, with 11 bases matching TRBD2. The CDR3 spans 15 residues. The V and J ends lost 2 bases and 7 bases, in that order; junction bases with no gene match: 7. Per germline, CDR1 DFQATT and CDR2 SNEGSKA (reference sequence). DNA for the CDR3: TGCAGTGCTAGAATCTCTAGCGGGAGGAGGAATGAGCAGTTCTTC. As protein: CSARISSGRRNEQFF.

This rearrangement joins TRBV7-9 to TRBJ2-7; 9 bases line up with TRBD1. The J segment lost 0 bases and the V segment lost 4 bases, leaving 13 bases of the junction unmatched. Per the germline V gene, CDR1 is SEHNR and CDR2 is FQNEAQ (reference sequence). CDR3 size: 18 residues. In DNA form, the CDR3 reads TGTGCCAGCAGCTGGACTGGGACAGGGAGTCTTAGCTCCTACGAGCAGTACTTC. This gives the protein CASSWTGTGSLSSYEQYF.

With regard to this clonotype: The junction and the germline gene differ at one end; a read error may be behind it. The chain employs TRBV7-6 and TRBJ2-3; the D gene is possibly TRBD1 (6 bases). The CDR3 has 16 amino acids. Looked up from germline, CDR1 is SGHVS and CDR2 is FNYEAQ. CDR3 protein: CASSLVGAESTGTQYF. CDR3 DNA sequence: TGTGCCAGCAGCTTAGTGGGGGCGGAAAGCACAGGTACGCAGTATTTT.

The CDR3 protein is CASSSPGTSMTNEQFF. CDR3 bases: TGTGCCAGCAGCTCCCCCGGGACTAGCATGACAAATGAGCAGTTCTTC. The V call is TRBV7-9, the J call TRBJ2-1; 9 bases line up with TRBD2. V lost 4 bases, J lost 7 bases, and 11 bases stayed unmatched. The CDR3 spans 16 residues. Germline V gene sequence: CDR1 SEHNR, CDR2 FQNEAQ (reference sequence).